This T cell receptor beta chain stems from a study of blood T cell repertoires in COVID-19. Study-level information: Samples came from the United States, Italy and Spain, spanning acute and convalescent COVID-19. The cDNA or gDNA used as material had been derived from T cells, B-cell-depleted T cells, or PBMCs.

CDR3 length: 15 residues. Per the study methods: Cell counts per sample came from amplifying reference gene primers. Clones were read by immunoSEQ multiplex PCR, and TCRdb kept only the in-frame ones, dropping some. V and J calls and clone size are copied from that table; D and trimming were computed from the DNA. The sample shows approximately 130,000 clones, roughly four fifths of them seen only once. Material: peripheral blood. This clonotype was obtained from a human donor in a cohort sampled during active COVID-19. This chain uses TRBV12-2 with TRBJ2-7; TRBD1 is the table's D call, not checked against the DNA. TRBV12-2 is a documented pseudogene. CDR3 nucleotides: TGTGCAAGTCGCACCGGGACAGGGGGTCGGAACGAGCAGTACTTC. Its translation: CASRTGTGGRNEQYF.